Presented here are 10 T cell receptor beta chains from one specimen sequenced in a study of blood T cell repertoires in COVID-19. Libraries were prepared by immunoSEQ multiplex PCR; TCRdb keeps only in-frame clonotypes and omits some of them. The table includes fewer than 50,000 clones, 65% to 85% detected once. Specimen: peripheral blood. These receptors all come from a man between 40 and 49 years old with active or convalescent COVID-19.

This clone was seen more than once but under ten times. The chain employs TRBV19 and TRBJ1-5; tentatively, D is TRBD1 (6 bases). Trimming shortened V by 9 bases and J by 2 bases, and 11 bases separated the two germline ends. Germline-derived CDR1 and CDR2 are LNHDA and SQIVND (reference sequence). The CDR3 runs 13 residues. This chain's CDR3 is CARGPGGNQPQHF. For the CDR3, the DNA is TGTGCCAGAGGGCCAGGGGGCAATCAGCCCCAGCATTTT.

The CDR3 region is CASVKGGYGYTF. The CDR3 region has the DNA TGTGCCAGCGTTAAGGGAGGGTATGGCTACACCTTC. The chain combines TRBV9 with TRBJ1-2; D unresolved. V lost 7 bases and J 5 bases, leaving 12 bases between the germline ends. Germline V gives CDR1 SGDLS, CDR2 YYNGEE. The CDR3 runs to 12 residues. The variable domain in full, with the rest retrieved from reference TRBV9 and TRBJ1-2, is DSGVTQTPKHLITATGQRVTLRCSPRSGDLSVYWYQQSLDQGLQFLIQYYNGEERAKGNILERFSAQQFPDLHSELNLSSLELGDSALYFCASVKGGYGYTFGSGTRLTVV.

The chain employs TRBV19 and TRBJ1-1, with 7 bases fitting TRBD1. J gave up 3 bases and V 6 bases, and 4 bases lay outside the gene matches. CDR3 length: 13 amino acids. Per germline, CDR1 LNHDA and CDR2 SQIVND (reference sequence). CDR3 sequence (DNA): TGTGCCAGTAGAACAGGGGAGGACACTGAAGCTTTCTTT. It translates to CASRTGEDTEAFF.

The rearrangement uses TRBV7-3 and TRBJ2-7; D not certain. Trimming shortened V by 4 bases and J by 4 bases, and 41 bases separated the two germline ends. The CDR3 spans 23 residues. The germline V gene encodes CDR1 SGHTA and CDR2 FQGTGA. The CDR3 region is CASSSTFYPTVPPRLVRPYEQYF. CDR3 bases: TGTGCCAGCAGCTCAACCTTTTACCCGACTGTACCCCCTCGGTTGGTTAGGCCGTACGAGCAGTACTTC.

V is TRBV10-2 and J is TRBJ2-1; 11 bases fit TRBD2. The CDR3 is 15 amino acids. The V gene end was trimmed by 9 bases and the J gene end by 0 bases; junction bases not matched to a gene: 4. Germline CDR1 and CDR2: WSHSY and SAAADI. DNA for the CDR3: TGCGCCAGTCTGGGACTAGCGGCCTCCTACAATGAGCAGTTCTTC. Protein product: CASLGLAASYNEQFF.

The chain uses TRBV5-1 and TRBJ2-3; TRBD1 agrees at 8 bases. The CDR3 extends over 13 amino acids. The germline V gene encodes CDR1 SGHRS and CDR2 YFSETQ. V trimming: 5 bases; J trimming: 6 bases; junction bases outside the gene matches: 5. CDR3 loop: CASSEGQVDTQYF. Here the CDR3 DNA reads TGCGCCAGCAGTGAGGGACAGGTGGATACGCAGTATTTT.

This clone has just a few counts. V and J are TRBV5-1 and TRBJ2-2; tentatively, D is TRBD1 (6 bases). Trimming left V 1 base short and J 3 bases short, with 7 bases between. The CDR3 sequence is 14 residues long. Germline CDR1 is SGHRS and CDR2 is YFSETQ. As DNA, the CDR3 is TGCGCCAGCAGCTTGAGACAGGACACCGGGGAGCTGTTTTTT. It yields the protein CASSLRQDTGELFF.

The rearrangement joins TRBV24-1 to TRBJ1-5, with D possibly being TRBD1 (5 bases). Trimming cost V 5 bases and J 2 bases, with 9 bases left between them. CDR3 length: 14 residues. Per the germline V gene, CDR1 is KGHDR and CDR2 is SFDVKD. As DNA, the CDR3 is TGTGCCACCAGTGTGCGGGGGGGCAATCAGCCCCAGCATTTT. Its translation is CATSVRGGNQPQHF.

This clone was observed a handful of times. The chain combines TRBV2 with TRBJ1-2; TRBD1 matches at 7 bases. This CDR3 is built from 14 residues. After removal of 4 bases from V and 4 bases from J, the junction contained 6 bases not matched to a gene. Germline loops: CDR1 SNHLY, CDR2 FYNNEI. The CDR3 DNA is TGTGCCAGCAGTGGAGGGGGCGCCGGCTATGGCTACACCTTC. It yields the protein CASSGGGAGYGYTF.

The chain joins TRBV29-1 to TRBJ1-1; D gene unclear. V was cut by 3 bases and J by 6 bases, with 11 bases left in between. This CDR3 comprises 12 residues. Germline V CDR1 and CDR2: SQVTM, ANQGSEA. For the CDR3, the DNA is TGCAGCGTTGACCCCGGTCGCGCTGAAGCTTTCTTT. Its translation: CSVDPGRAEAFF. The complete variable domain, with remaining parts taken from reference TRBV29-1 and TRBJ1-1, reads SAVISQKPSRDICQRGTSLTIQCQVDSQVTMMFWYRQQPGQSLTLIATANQGSEATYESGFVIDKFPISRPNLTFSTLTVSNMSPEDSSIYLCSVDPGRAEAFFGQGTRLTVV.